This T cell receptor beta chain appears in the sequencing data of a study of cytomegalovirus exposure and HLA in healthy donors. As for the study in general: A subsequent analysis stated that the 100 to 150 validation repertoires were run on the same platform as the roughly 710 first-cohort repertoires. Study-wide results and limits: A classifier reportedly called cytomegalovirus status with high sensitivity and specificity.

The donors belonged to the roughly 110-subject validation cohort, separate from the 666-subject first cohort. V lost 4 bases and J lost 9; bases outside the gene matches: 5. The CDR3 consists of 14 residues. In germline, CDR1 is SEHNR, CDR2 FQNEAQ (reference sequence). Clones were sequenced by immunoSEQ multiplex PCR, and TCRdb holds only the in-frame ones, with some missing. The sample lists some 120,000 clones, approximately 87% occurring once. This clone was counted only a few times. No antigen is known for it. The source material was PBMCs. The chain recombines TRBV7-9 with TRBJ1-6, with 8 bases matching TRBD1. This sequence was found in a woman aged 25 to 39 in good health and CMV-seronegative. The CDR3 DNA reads TGTGCCAGCAGCTCGGACAGGGCGGTTTCACCCCTCCACTTT. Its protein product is CASSSDRAVSPLHF.